This T cell receptor beta chain was sequenced during a study of tumor and adjacent non-tumor tissue in lung cancer. Study-wide context: Millions of productive TCRbeta reads were obtained per sample on average.

This clonotype was seen ten or more times. Its antigen is still unknown. This sample's RNA came from whole unsorted tissue. More than 3 cm separated this lung sample from the edge of the tumor. Study-wide results and limits: Significantly higher TCR diversity was found in tumor than normal lung. Top 100 clones took a larger repertoire share in normal lung. Shorter survival was associated with higher TCR diversity in tumors.

Germline V gives CDR1 SGHNT, CDR2 YYREEE (reference sequence). The CDR3 is 15 amino acids. The V gene lost 0 bases and the J gene lost 3 bases, with 13 bases spanning the gap. A modified ARM-PCR protocol with three rounds of nested PCR amplified TCRbeta. TCRdb fed the multiplex PCR reads into MiXCR, producing one record per CDR3 protein. The sample shows approximately 120,000 distinct CDR3 sequences, roughly two thirds of them seen only once. The rearrangement joins TRBV5-4 to TRBJ2-7; no firm D call. The sequence came from a man in his sixties with non-small cell lung cancer. Input material: distant non-tumor lung tissue. The DNA of the CDR3 is TGTGCCAGCAGCTTGGACGCTTTAGGAGACTACGAGCAGTACTTC. Translation gives CASSLDALGDYEQYF.